The 21 T cell receptor beta chains presented below share a single source sample, sequenced in a study of CD4 T cells in relation to SARS-CoV-2 and coronaviruses. Method: immunoSEQ multiplex PCR; TCRdb's copy keeps in-frame clones and lacks some. The sample holds under 90,000 clones; over 85% are singletons and the top ten take around 0.25%. Before the COVID-19 pandemic, during about 2011-2019, CD4+ T cells were taken from unexposed donors. The sample comprised naive CD4+ T cells from PBMCs. Specified subset: naive CD4+ T cells isolated by negative enrichment. The source is a human donor in good health.

This clone has a handful of counts. J is TRBJ1-6 and V is TRBV5-1; a weak D match, TRBD1 (5 bases). Looked up from germline, CDR1 is SGHRS and CDR2 is YFSETQ. Trimming removed 1 base at V and 7 bases at J, with 9 bases between. This CDR3 has 14 residues. This chain's CDR3 is CASSLSGTNSPLHF. The CDR3 DNA is TGCGCCAGCAGCTTGTCGGGGACGAATTCACCCCTCCACTTT.

This sequence joins TRBV7-8 and TRBJ1-6, with D unresolved. The V gene's germline CDR1 is SGHVS and CDR2 FQNEAQ. The CDR3 runs to 12 residues. Trimming cost V 9 bases and J 10 bases, with 13 bases left between them. The CDR3 DNA sequence: TGTGCCAGTAGTCACCCGGACTCACCCCTCCACTTT. Amino acids: CASSHPDSPLHF.

This clone was counted once. The chain combines TRBV2 with TRBJ2-7; D not resolved. This CDR3 spans 12 amino acids. Germline CDR1 is SNHLY and CDR2 is FYNNEI. V dropped 3 bases and J dropped 0 bases, with 3 bases sitting between them. The CDR3 loop reads CASSDPSYEQYF. CDR3 coding DNA: TGTGCCAGCAGTGACCCCTCCTACGAGCAGTACTTC.

The CDR3 reads CASSARTAGNTIYF. CDR3 nucleotides: TGTGCCAGCAGCGCACGGACAGCTGGAAACACCATATATTTT. This chain links TRBV5-6 with TRBJ1-3, with D possibly matching TRBD1 (6 bases). V was pared by 4 bases and J by 2 bases, with 10 bases between. Germline V lookup: CDR1 SGHDT, CDR2 YYEEEE. The CDR3 loop spans 14 amino acids.

The J gene is TRBJ2-1, the V gene TRBV5-8; tentative D call: TRBD2 (5 bases). V lost 0 bases and J lost 0, with 7 bases in between. The CDR3 length is 15 residues. The germline V gene has CDR1 SGHTS and CDR2 YDEGEE. The chain's CDR3 is CASSLVGSSYNEQFF. The CDR3 DNA follows: TGTGCCAGCAGCTTGGTAGGGAGCTCCTACAATGAGCAGTTCTTC.

The chain carries TRBV19 and TRBJ1-2; 10 nucleotides agree with TRBD1. CDR1 LNHDA and CDR2 SQIVND come from the germline V gene (reference sequence). The CDR3 contains 17 residues. After removal of 3 bases from V and 4 bases from J, the junction contained 11 bases not matched to a gene. The CDR3 sequence: CASSILRDRGSPYGYTF. CDR3 nucleotides: TGTGCCAGTAGTATTCTTCGGGACAGGGGATCCCCCTATGGCTACACCTTC.

The rearrangement joins TRBV11-2 to TRBJ2-1, with 8 bases that match TRBD2. CDR1 and CDR2 from the germline V gene are SGHAT and FQNNGV. V was clipped by 2 bases and J by 6 bases; unmatched bases: 9. The CDR3 extends over 16 amino acids. The CDR3 protein is CASSLRRLGTSNEQFF. The CDR3 DNA reads TGTGCCAGCAGCTTAAGGAGGCTAGGGACTAGCAATGAGCAGTTCTTC.

This rearrangement joins TRBV14 to TRBJ1-3, with 8 bases identical to TRBD1. CDR1 SGHDN and CDR2 FVKESK come from the germline V gene. Losses at the gene ends were 2 bases for V and 4 bases for J; bases not matched to a gene: 4. CDR3 size: 15 residues. CDR3 nucleotides: TGTGCCAGCAGCCAAAGGACAGGGAGAGGAAACACCATATATTTT. It codes for CASSQRTGRGNTIYF.

J is TRBJ2-2 and V is TRBV5-1; D possibly corresponds to TRBD1 (5 bases). Germline V gene sequence: CDR1 SGHRS, CDR2 YFSETQ. V shed 3 bases and J shed 3 bases, with 9 bases lying between them. This CDR3 has 14 residues. As DNA, the CDR3 is TGCGCCAGCAGCTCAAGACAGTACACCGGGGAGCTGTTTTTT. Translated: CASSSRQYTGELFF.

CDR3 in DNA: TGTGCCAGCAGTTCCCCCCCTCTAGCGGAACAAGAGACCCAGTACTTC. This codes for CASSSPPLAEQETQYF. The J gene is TRBJ2-5, the V gene TRBV28, with 7 bases aligning to TRBD2. Trimming removed 4 bases from V and 2 bases from J; junction bases left unmatched: 10. The CDR3 spans 16 residues. Per the germline V gene, CDR1 is MDHEN and CDR2 is SYDVKM. The full variable domain, in which reference TRBV28 and TRBJ2-5 provide the parts outside the CDR3, is DVKVTQSSRYLVKRTGEKVFLECVQDMDHENMFWYRQDPGLGLRLIYFSYDVKMKEKGDIPEGYSVSREKKERFSLILESASTNQTSMYLCASSSPPLAEQETQYFGPGTRLLVL.

This clone was found a few times. The rearrangement links TRBV3-1 (or the pseudogene TRBV3-2) to TRBJ1-5; a weak D match, TRBD1 (5 bases). The CDR3 extends over 13 amino acids. V was pared by 4 bases and J by 8 bases, with 12 bases between. The germline gives CDR1 LGHDT, CDR2 YNNKEL (reference sequence). Here the CDR3 reads CASSRGTIEPQHF. The DNA for the CDR3 is TGTGCCAGCAGCCGGGGCACGATCGAGCCCCAGCATTTT.

The chain links TRBV9 to TRBJ1-2; D unclear. Trimming took off 7 bases at V and 1 base at J, with 11 bases between the two ends. Germline CDR1 SGDLS, CDR2 YYNGEE. The CDR3 runs to 13 residues. The CDR3 protein is CASDGPRNYGYTF. The CDR3, as DNA: TGTGCCAGCGATGGACCGCGTAACTATGGCTACACCTTC.

The rearrangement uses TRBV18 and TRBJ2-5, with D possibly TRBD2 on 6 matching bases. Per germline, CDR1 KGHSH and CDR2 LQKENI. There are 15 residues in the CDR3. Trimming took off 3 bases at V and 9 bases at J, with 20 bases between the two ends. In DNA, the CDR3 is TGTGCCAGCTCACCTCTCAAGGGACTGCAAGGGCCCCAGTACTTC. It codes for CASSPLKGLQGPQYF.

This chain uses TRBV5-4 with TRBJ2-1, with TRBD2 identical over 9 bases. The CDR3 contains 15 residues. After removal of 4 bases from V and 9 bases from J, the junction contained 11 bases not matched to a gene. The germline V gene has CDR1 SGHNT and CDR2 YYREEE (reference sequence). CDR3 bases: TGTGCCAGCAGCCACCCAGCGGGGGGCCGGGGTGAGCAGTTCTTC. Its protein is CASSHPAGGRGEQFF.

A word on this clone: One end of the junction does not line up with germline, which may come from a read error. This chain uses TRBV3-1 (or the pseudogene TRBV3-2) with TRBJ1-2; D not resolved. CDR1 LGHDT and CDR2 YNNKEL come from the germline V gene (reference sequence). The CDR3 has 12 residues. Here the CDR3 reads CPQIRPNYGYTF. CDR3 sequence (DNA): TGCCCCCAAATTAGACCTAACTATGGCTACACCTTC.

This clone was detected only once. The genes are TRBV10-3 and TRBJ2-3; D perhaps matches TRBD2 (6 bases). Germline V gene lookup returns CDR1 ENHRY and CDR2 SYGVKD. V lost 0 bases and J lost 2, with 9 bases in between. The CDR3 totals 15 residues. CDR3 in amino acids: CAISESGLHTDTQYF. In DNA, the CDR3 is TGTGCCATCAGTGAGTCCGGACTACACACAGATACGCAGTATTTT.

This clone occurred once. The chain combines TRBV5-1 with TRBJ2-7; 9 nucleotides match TRBD1. The CDR3 covers 17 residues. Germline CDR1 is SGHRS and CDR2 is YFSETQ. V dropped 0 bases and J dropped 2; count of bases not matched to a gene: 9. CDR3 sequence reads: CASSLGSQDRGPYEQYF. CDR3 in DNA: TGCGCCAGCAGCTTGGGAAGCCAGGACAGGGGTCCCTACGAGCAGTACTTC. The full variable domain, its missing parts supplied by reference TRBV5-1 and TRBJ2-7, is KAGVTQTPRYLIKTRGQQVTLSCSPISGHRSVSWYQQTPGQGLQFLFEYFSETQRNKGNFPGRFSGRQFSNSRSEMNVSTLELGDSALYLCASSLGSQDRGPYEQYFGPGTRLTVT.

As DNA, the CDR3 is TGTGCCAGCAGCTTAGGCCACACTGAAGCTTTCTTT. Translated, it gives CASSLGHTEAFF. V and J are TRBV5-4 and TRBJ1-1; D unclear. This CDR3 region has 12 residues. Trimming removed 2 bases at V and 3 bases at J, with 5 bases between. Germline-derived CDR1 and CDR2 are SGHNT and YYREEE (reference sequence).

The chain combines TRBV28 with TRBJ1-5; D is possibly TRBD1 (5 bases). This CDR3 comprises 17 residues. Trimming took off 3 bases at V and 1 base at J, with 16 bases between the two ends. CDR1 and CDR2 from the germline V gene are MDHEN and SYDVKM. CDR3 region: CASSFGNRIFSNQPQHF. CDR3 bases: TGTGCCAGCAGTTTTGGAAACAGGATTTTCAGCAATCAGCCCCAGCATTTT.

V is TRBV18 and J is TRBJ2-5, with D perhaps being TRBD1 or TRBD2 (5 bases each). CDR3 size: 13 residues. The germline gives CDR1 KGHSH, CDR2 LQKENI. Deletions cut 2 bases from V and 3 bases from J, with 7 bases between. CDR3 sequence: CASSPGTEETQYF. CDR3 coding DNA: TGTGCCAGCTCACCAGGGACCGAAGAGACCCAGTACTTC.

The rearrangement joins TRBV29-1 to TRBJ2-2, with a tentative D call TRBD2 (5 bases). The CDR3 consists of 14 residues. Trimming left V 7 bases short and J 6 bases short, with 18 bases between. Germline CDR1 is SQVTM and CDR2 is ANQGSEA. The CDR3 loop reads CSAAPGKGAGELFF. CDR3 in DNA: TGCAGCGCCGCCCCGGGGAAAGGCGCCGGGGAGCTGTTTTTT.